This TCR beta chain was sequenced for a study of cytomegalovirus exposure and HLA in healthy donors. With respect to this clone: As yet, its antigen is unknown.

13 Jbeta primers and 60 Vbeta primers were used for the PCR. TCRdb's table, derived via immunoSEQ multiplex PCR, lists solely in-frame clones and lacks some. The sample has under 100,000 clones; approximately 81% are singletons. Overall study findings and caveats: A prior analysis recorded that most TCR beta V segments were productive about 87% or about 30% of the time. Owing to their indistinguishability, certain V segments, notably TRBV6-2 and TRBV6-3, were excluded. In vitro checks showed that a few CMV-associated chains really do target CMV antigens.

The V gene lost 2 bases and the J gene lost 0 bases, with 15 bases spanning the gap. Germline loops: CDR1 SGHNT, CDR2 YYREEE (reference sequence). The CDR3 has 16 amino acids. This TCR derives from a woman between 65 and 79 years old in good health and CMV-seropositive. Sequences were obtained from PBMCs. This chain links TRBV5-4 with TRBJ2-7; D uncertain. The CDR3 here is CASSLNFPTSSYEQYF. CDR3 nucleotide sequence: TGTGCCAGCAGCTTAAATTTTCCCACTTCCTCCTACGAGCAGTACTTC.